The present entry profiles one T cell receptor (beta chain) with its context. The antigen is not known. This record comes from a study of metastatic and nonmetastatic thyroid tumors. Each patient went into thyroid surgery without having received any treatment. The germline V gene has CDR1 DFQATT and CDR2 SNEGSKA (reference sequence). With V trimmed by 0 bases and J by 3 bases, 9 bases remained unmatched. The CDR3 consists of 16 residues. Notes on the study in general: Significantly higher TCR beta diversity was reportedly seen in malignant thyroid tumors than benign nodules, in blood and tumor.

As originally analysed: What underpinned the distant-metastasis classifier for papillary thyroid cancer was the set of CDR3 differences across clinicopathological groups. TCRdb re-called clones from the PCR reads using MiXCR. TCRdb, not the original authors, processed these V and J calls. This sample has about 40,000 clones, with over 15% found just once. Input material: tumor tissue. The chain combines TRBV20-1 with TRBJ2-3; 7 positions agree with TRBD2. The sequence was obtained from a female donor with papillary thyroid cancer or a benign thyroid nodule (not recorded which). Some clones in this sample may be carry-over from other donors' samples. The CDR3, as DNA: TGCAGTGCTAGAGATCCGGGAGAGGGAGGGACAGATACGCAGTATTTT. Protein product: CSARDPGEGGTDTQYF.